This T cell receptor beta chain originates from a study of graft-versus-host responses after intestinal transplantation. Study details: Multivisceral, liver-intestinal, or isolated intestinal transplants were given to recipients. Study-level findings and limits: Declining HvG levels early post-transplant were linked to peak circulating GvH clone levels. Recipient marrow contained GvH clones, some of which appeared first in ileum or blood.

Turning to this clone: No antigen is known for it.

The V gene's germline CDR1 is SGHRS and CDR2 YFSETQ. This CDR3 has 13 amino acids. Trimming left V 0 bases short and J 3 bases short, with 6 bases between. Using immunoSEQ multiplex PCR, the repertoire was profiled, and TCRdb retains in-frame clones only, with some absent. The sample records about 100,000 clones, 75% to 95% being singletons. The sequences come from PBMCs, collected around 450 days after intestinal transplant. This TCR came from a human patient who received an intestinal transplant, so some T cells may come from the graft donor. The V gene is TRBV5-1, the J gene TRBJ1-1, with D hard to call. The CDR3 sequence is CASSLATDTEAFF. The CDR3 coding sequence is TGCGCCAGCAGCTTGGCCACCGACACTGAAGCTTTCTTT.